Many counts were recorded for the clone carrying this T cell receptor beta chain. Its antigen is still unknown. Germline V gives CDR1 SQVTM, CDR2 ANQGSEA. V lost 5 bases, J lost 4 bases, and 8 bases lay in between. The CDR3 runs 11 residues. This entry comes from a study of T-cell reconstitution after alpha-beta-depleted transplantation in children. For TCRbeta, the library was prepared with unique molecular identifiers. MiXCR, run by TCRdb on the PCR reads, gives a single entry per CDR3 protein. The sample holds hundreds of thousands of distinct CDR3 sequences, less than 9% seen once. The study's findings and limits: By one year post-transplant, T-cell counts and diversity largely arose from T cells that were newly produced. In patients about two months after transplant, alpha-beta T cells reportedly arose from several hundred expanded graft clones. Some patients showed high day-60 TCRbeta diversity, which derived from surviving recipient T cells and thymic progenitors.

Material: PBMCs, mostly from graft donor cells, obtained 180 days after TCRalphabeta/CD19-depleted stem cell transplant. This sequence was found in a male patient aged 10 to 17 who had a stem cell transplant for acute lymphoblastic leukemia, so the T cells may come from the graft donor. The chain combines TRBV29-1 with TRBJ1-2; tentative D call: TRBD1 (5 bases). The CDR3 region has the DNA TGCAGCGTTTCAGGGAGCTATGGCTACACCTTC. Residues: CSVSGSYGYTF.